These 9 T cell receptor beta chains came from one sample sequenced in a study of cytomegalovirus exposure and HLA in healthy donors. Libraries were prepared by immunoSEQ multiplex PCR; TCRdb keeps only in-frame clonotypes and omits some of them. The repertoire holds about 71,000 clones, with about 94% as singletons. Specimen: PBMCs. The source is a woman between 18 and 29 years old in good health and CMV-seronegative.

The chain uses TRBV7-9 and TRBJ2-1; D gene ambiguous. CDR3 length equals 14 residues. Trimming removed 5 bases from V and 5 bases from J, with 13 bases in between. Germline values: CDR1 SEHNR, CDR2 FQNEAQ (reference sequence). The CDR3 reads CASSNIDTHNEQFF. CDR3 DNA: TGTGCCAGCAGCAACATTGACACCCACAATGAGCAGTTCTTC.

The chain couples TRBV27 to TRBJ2-3; maybe TRBD2 (5 bases). This CDR3 is built from 14 residues. Germline CDR1 is MNHEY and CDR2 is SMNVEV (reference sequence). The V end was cut by 6 bases, the J end by 0 bases, with 10 bases between. CDR3 region: CASREGSSTDTQYF. In nucleotides, the CDR3 is TGTGCCAGCAGAGAGGGCTCTAGCACAGATACGCAGTATTTT.

The chain is built from TRBV4-1 and TRBJ1-2; D remains ambiguous. This CDR3 is 14 amino acids long. V shed 4 bases and J shed 8 bases, with 17 bases lying between them. CDR1 and CDR2 from the germline V gene are MGHRA and YSYEKL. For the CDR3, the DNA is TGCGCCAGCAGCCTCACGGGAGTTCTTCGCGGCTACACCTTC. It encodes CASSLTGVLRGYTF.

The rearrangement joins TRBV28 to TRBJ1-2, with D unclear. V lost 1 base and J 4 bases, leaving 7 bases between the germline ends. The V gene's germline CDR1 is MDHEN and CDR2 SYDVKM. This CDR3 region has 13 residues. CDR3 amino acids: CASSLLAGYGYTF. CDR3 sequence (DNA): TGTGCCAGCAGTTTATTGGCAGGCTATGGCTACACCTTC.

The V call is TRBV27, the J call TRBJ2-7; the D is unclear. Germline CDR1 MNHEY, CDR2 SMNVEV (reference sequence). This CDR3 contains 14 residues. Trimming pared 3 bases from V and 0 bases from J, leaving 9 bases between. This CDR3 reads CASSFSGDSYEQYF. The CDR3 nucleotides read TGTGCCAGCAGTTTCTCAGGTGACTCCTACGAGCAGTACTTC.

The chain combines TRBV28 with TRBJ1-2; tentative D call: TRBD1 (6 bases). This CDR3 spans 16 amino acids. The ends were cut back, 2 bases at V and 2 bases at J, with 15 bases in the middle. The germline gives CDR1 MDHEN, CDR2 SYDVKM. CDR3 nucleotides: TGTGCCAGCAGTTTAATCGCAGGGGTACGGAACTATGGCTACACCTTC. Translation gives CASSLIAGVRNYGYTF.

The chain couples TRBV27 to TRBJ2-7, with D tentatively TRBD1 (5 bases). This CDR3 spans 13 amino acids. V was shortened by 2 bases and J by 7 bases, with 12 bases between the two germline ends. CDR1 is MNHEY and CDR2 is SMNVEV in the germline V gene (reference sequence). The CDR3 DNA reads as TGTGCCAGCAGTTTACGAGGATCAGGGGAGCAGTACTTC. Protein sequence: CASSLRGSGEQYF.

This sequence joins TRBV6-4 and TRBJ2-7, with 8 bases matching TRBD2. This CDR3 region has 17 residues. Germline V gene lookup returns CDR1 MRHNA and CDR2 SNTAGT. V lost 2 bases and J lost 6; bases outside the gene matches: 15. The CDR3 reads CASSDVDRLASVGEQYF. DNA of the CDR3: TGTGCCAGCAGTGACGTCGACCGACTAGCGTCGGTAGGCGAGCAGTACTTC.

V is TRBV28 and J is TRBJ1-1; 10 nucleotides agree with TRBD1. The CDR3 length is 15 residues. The junction had 8 bases not matched to a gene; V was cut back by 6 bases and J by 4 bases. In germline, CDR1 is MDHEN, CDR2 SYDVKM. CDR3 coding DNA: TGTGCCAGCAGGCCGGCGACAGGGGGCAGCACTGAAGCTTTCTTT. It specifies CASRPATGGSTEAFF.